Each of the 18 T cell receptor beta chains below was sequenced from the same sample in a study of shared T cell receptors in the human thymus. Generated by immunoSEQ multiplex PCR, the TCRdb table keeps only in-frame clones and is missing some. The repertoire includes around 730,000 clones, approximately 85% of them detected once, and more than 0.01% sits in the top ten. These data were likewise used in another study, on human thymus T cells.

The sample taken for sequencing was thymocytes. These TCRs come from a girl under three years old with a congenital heart defect.

The chain joins TRBV6-8 to TRBJ1-5, with TRBD1 identical over 9 bases. The CDR3 contains 19 residues. In germline, CDR1 is MNHGY, CDR2 SAAAGT. J lost 0 bases, V lost 4 bases, and 13 bases had no gene match. The CDR3 region is CASSLTCRDREVSNQPQHF. CDR3 DNA: TGTGCCAGCAGTTTAACTTGCCGGGACAGGGAGGTTAGCAATCAGCCCCAGCATTTT.

The CDR3 DNA reads TGTGCCAGTAGATGGGTTGGGGCAGGGAAGGATCAGCCCCAGCATTTT. This translates into CASRWVGAGKDQPQHF. V gene TRBV19 combines with J gene TRBJ1-5; D is possibly TRBD1 (5 bases). There are 16 residues in the CDR3. Per germline, CDR1 LNHDA and CDR2 SQIVND (reference sequence). Trimming cost V 6 bases and J 5 bases, with 20 bases left between them. Looking up the rest from reference TRBV19 and TRBJ1-5 gives the full variable domain: DGGITQSPKYLFRKEGQNVTLSCEQNLNHDAMYWYRQDPGQGLRLIYYSQIVNDFQKGDIAEGYSVSREKKESFPLTVTSAQKNPTAFYLCASRWVGAGKDQPQHFGDGTRLSIL.

This sequence joins TRBV19 and TRBJ1-4, with D possibly TRBD1 on 6 matching bases. The end of the DNA is better explained by TRBJ2-2, so the J call may be wrong. Looked up from germline, CDR1 is LNHDA and CDR2 is SQIVND (reference sequence). This CDR3 contains 11 residues. CDR3 protein: CATIPGQELFF. The CDR3 region has the DNA TGTGCCACAATTCCGGGACAGGAGCTGTTTTTT.

The chain couples TRBV5-5 to TRBJ2-2; D is undetermined. The germline CDR1 and CDR2 sequences are SGHKS and YYEKEE (reference sequence). This CDR3 region has 15 residues. V lost 0 bases to trimming and J lost 4 bases, with 10 bases between them. CDR3 bases: TGTGCCAGCAGCTTGGTTTTAGTCCGCACCGGGGAGCTGTTTTTT. Translation gives CASSLVLVRTGELFF.

The V and J genes are TRBV19 and TRBJ1-1; perhaps TRBD1 as D (6 bases). The germline V gene encodes CDR1 LNHDA and CDR2 SQIVND (reference sequence). The CDR3 covers 17 residues. The V end lost 0 bases, the J end lost 5 bases, and 19 bases lay between the germline ends. This CDR3 reads CASSIDRENRVGTEAFF. The DNA for the CDR3 is TGTGCCAGTAGTATAGATCGGGAAAACAGGGTGGGGACTGAAGCTTTCTTT.

The rearrangement joins TRBV19 to TRBJ1-6; weak D call: TRBD1 (5 bases). V lost 3 bases, J lost 7 bases, and 7 bases lay in between. Looked up from germline, CDR1 is LNHDA and CDR2 is SQIVND (reference sequence). The CDR3 covers 13 residues. This CDR3 is CASSMGGNSPLHF. The CDR3 DNA follows: TGTGCCAGTAGTATGGGGGGAAATTCACCCCTCCACTTT. Full variable domain (remainder filled in from reference TRBV19 and TRBJ1-6): DGGITQSPKYLFRKEGQNVTLSCEQNLNHDAMYWYRQDPGQGLRLIYYSQIVNDFQKGDIAEGYSVSREKKESFPLTVTSAQKNPTAFYLCASSMGGNSPLHFGNGTRLTVT.

The chain recombines TRBV5-5 with TRBJ2-1; 12 bases align to TRBD1. Germline-derived CDR1 and CDR2 are SGHKS and YYEKEE (reference sequence). The V gene end was trimmed by 4 bases and the J gene end by 8 bases; junction bases not matched to a gene: 10. CDR3 length: 16 amino acids. The CDR3 coding sequence is TGTGCCAGCAGCCCGGCCGGGACAGGGGGCTTAGATGAGCAGTTCTTC. Its protein is CASSPAGTGGLDEQFF.

This clone was detected once. The chain joins TRBV11-2 to TRBJ2-3; weak D call: TRBD1 (5 bases). CDR3 length: 10 residues. Germline CDR1 is SGHAT and CDR2 is FQNNGV. Trimming shortened V by 2 bases and J by 11 bases, and 5 bases separated the two germline ends. CDR3 sequence (DNA): TGTGCCAGCAGCTTACAGGGGCAGTATTTT. Protein sequence: CASSLQGQYF.

This sequence joins TRBV5-1 and TRBJ2-1; TRBD1 matches 10 bases. The CDR3 runs 17 residues. V shed 4 bases and J 15 bases; nucleotides not matched to a gene: 22. The germline CDR1 and CDR2 sequences are SGHRS and YFSETQ. The CDR3 DNA reads as TGCGCCAGCAGCCCTGAGGCGTCTGGGACAGGGGAGGGGGGAAGGTTCTTC. This translates into CASSPEASGTGEGGRFF.

This clone appeared once. The CDR3 DNA reads TGTGCCAGCAGCTTAAAGGGGACAGGGGTCACTAATGAAAAACTGTTTTTT. Amino acids: CASSLKGTGVTNEKLFF. The J gene is TRBJ1-4, the V gene TRBV7-2, with 10 bases fitting TRBD1. CDR1 is SGHTA and CDR2 is FQGNSA in the germline V gene. Trimming removed 2 bases from V and 2 bases from J; junction bases left unmatched: 5. The CDR3 is 17 amino acids.

This clone was seen only once. The chain couples TRBV2 to TRBJ2-3, with D maybe TRBD1 (6 bases). Germline V lookup: CDR1 SNHLY, CDR2 FYNNEI. Trimming took 8 bases from V and 0 from J, leaving 12 bases between them. This CDR3 spans 14 amino acids. CDR3 in amino acids: CASFRGGSTDTQYF. The DNA for the CDR3 is TGTGCCAGCTTCAGAGGGGGTAGCACAGATACGCAGTATTTT. The entire variable domain, with the rest obtained from reference TRBV2 and TRBJ2-3, is as follows: EPEVTQTPSHQVTQMGQEVILRCVPISNHLYFYWYRQILGQKVEFLVSFYNNEISEKSEIFDDQFSVERPDGSNFTLKIRSTKLEDSAMYFCASFRGGSTDTQYFGPGTRLTVL.

This chain uses TRBV27 with TRBJ2-7; TRBD2 might be the D (6 bases). Trimming removed 3 bases at V and 2 bases at J, with 8 bases between. CDR1 MNHEY and CDR2 SMNVEV come from the germline V gene (reference sequence). The CDR3 consists of 13 residues. Written as DNA, the CDR3 is TGTGCCAGCAGTTTGGGACTTGCCTACGAGCAGTACTTC. Translation gives CASSLGLAYEQYF.

The chain links TRBV5-1 to TRBJ1-4, with TRBD1 as a possible D gene (5 bases). Trimming pared 3 bases from V and 0 bases from J, leaving 12 bases between. The length of the CDR3 is 16 residues. Germline lookup yields CDR1 SGHRS and CDR2 YFSETQ. The CDR3 coding sequence is TGCGCCAGCAGCTCAGACAGTGATTCAACTAATGAAAAACTGTTTTTT. Amino acid sequence: CASSSDSDSTNEKLFF.

The chain carries TRBV9 and TRBJ1-1; 10 nucleotides match TRBD1. The CDR3 totals 13 residues. J lost 8 bases, V lost 3 bases, and 4 bases had no gene match. From germline, CDR1 is SGDLS and CDR2 YYNGEE. The CDR3 DNA follows: TGTGCCAGCAGCGCGAGGACAGGGGGGGAAGCTTTCTTT. Translating it yields CASSARTGGEAFF.

The rearrangement links TRBV4-1 to TRBJ2-2; weak D call: TRBD2 (5 bases). The CDR3 is 19 residues long. Deletions cut 0 bases from V and 0 bases from J, with 17 bases between. Germline V gene lookup returns CDR1 MGHRA and CDR2 YSYEKL. The CDR3 bases are TGCGCCAGCAGCCAAGAAAGGCTGGGCGGGCCAGCGAACACCGGGGAGCTGTTTTTT. Protein sequence: CASSQERLGGPANTGELFF.

V gene TRBV2 combines with J gene TRBJ2-4; TRBD1 matches at 8 bases. After removal of 5 bases from V and 0 bases from J, the junction contained 3 bases not matched to a gene. This CDR3 has 15 amino acids. CDR1 is SNHLY and CDR2 is FYNNEI in the germline V gene. CDR3 nucleotides: TGTGCCAGCAGTTTAGACAGGGGAGCCAAAAACATTCAGTACTTC. It yields the protein CASSLDRGAKNIQYF.

The chain joins TRBV5-6 to TRBJ2-1; 9 nucleotides align to TRBD2. The CDR3 spans 15 residues. Losses at the gene ends were 0 bases for V and 6 bases for J; bases not matched to a gene: 4. Germline CDR1 reads SGHDT; CDR2 reads YYEEEE. The DNA for the CDR3 is TGTGCCAGCAGCTTGGGCGGGGGGGCTATCAATGAGCAGTTCTTC. This gives the protein CASSLGGGAINEQFF.

The chain links TRBV10-3 to TRBJ2-3; TRBD2 matches 16 bases. CDR1 and CDR2 (germline): ENHRY, SYGVKD. V dropped 5 bases and J dropped 2; count of bases not matched to a gene: 13. The CDR3 contains 20 residues. CDR3 loop: CAISTYGTSGGALSTDTQYF. The CDR3 bases are TGTGCCATCAGTACCTACGGGACTAGCGGGGGGGCTTTATCCACAGATACGCAGTATTTT.